This T cell receptor (beta chain) was captured in a study of T cells in Graves' hyperthyroidism and ophthalmopathy. Uncontrolled infection, other autoimmune disease, pregnancy or lactation led to exclusion. Using RNA transcripts as the source, TCR beta CDR3 regions were amplified. During a first-round RT-PCR of the TCR CDR3, the HTBI primer set was used. A single record per CDR3 protein comes from TCRdb applying MiXCR to the multiplex PCR reads. The data hold about 520,000 distinct CDR3 sequences, with roughly a quarter observed a single time. V lost 0 bases and J 6 bases, leaving 13 bases between the germline ends. The CDR3 totals 15 residues. Per the germline V gene, CDR1 is SGDLS and CDR2 is YYNGEE.

V and J are TRBV9 and TRBJ1-5; D is undetermined. Sequenced material: blood. The source is a woman in her thirties with Graves' ophthalmopathy. In DNA, the CDR3 is TGTGCCAGCAGCGTAGGTGACGGACTCGGTCAGCCCCAGCATTTT. Translating gives CASSVGDGLGQPQHF.